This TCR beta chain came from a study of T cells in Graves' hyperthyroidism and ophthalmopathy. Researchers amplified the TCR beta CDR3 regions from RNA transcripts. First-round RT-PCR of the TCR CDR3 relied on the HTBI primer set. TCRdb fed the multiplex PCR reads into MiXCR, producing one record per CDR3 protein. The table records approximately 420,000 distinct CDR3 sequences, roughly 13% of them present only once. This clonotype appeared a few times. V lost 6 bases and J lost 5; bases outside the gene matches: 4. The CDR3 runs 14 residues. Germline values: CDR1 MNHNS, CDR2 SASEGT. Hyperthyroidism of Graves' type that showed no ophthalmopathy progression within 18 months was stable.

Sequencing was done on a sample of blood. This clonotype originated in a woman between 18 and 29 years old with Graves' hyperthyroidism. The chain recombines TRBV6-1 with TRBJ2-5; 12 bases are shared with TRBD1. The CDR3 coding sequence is TGTGCCAGCAGGGGGACAGGGGGCTGGGAGACCCAGTACTTC. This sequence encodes CASRGTGGWETQYF.